The entry below gives a single T cell receptor (beta chain) sequence along with its context. This record belongs to a study of blood T cells in healthy people across ages. V dropped 1 base and J dropped 3 bases, with 17 bases sitting between them. Germline lookup yields CDR1 DFQATT and CDR2 SNEGSKA (reference sequence). The CDR3 runs 16 residues. The second PCR ran about 6 to 12 cycles with a sample-barcoded 5' primer and J-beta primers. A template-switch adaptor with 12 random nucleotides tagged each cDNA molecule. From the 5' RACE reads, TCRdb called clonotypes with MiXCR, one entry per CDR3 protein. Seen here are over 750,000 distinct CDR3 sequences, about 25% observed once, and the top ten hold 9.4%. These data were also reused for a study on T cells of mothers and their children.

The sample comprised blood. This receptor was taken from a boy aged 5-17 years in good health. The rearrangement uses TRBV20-1 and TRBJ2-3, with a weak D call TRBD2 (6 bases). Here the CDR3 DNA reads TGCAGTGCTAGAGTCCCCACAGCGGGCAGGACAGATACGCAGTATTTT. Encoded protein: CSARVPTAGRTDTQYF.